This is a list of T cell receptor beta chains from one sample in a study of cytomegalovirus exposure and HLA in healthy donors. Only in-frame clones appear in the TCRdb table, and some are missing; sequencing was by immunoSEQ multiplex PCR. Of 100,000 or so clones listed, roughly 85% are singletons. The sequencing sample was made of PBMCs. The receptors stem from a man in his thirties or forties in good health and CMV-seronegative. Each CDR3 is given with its conserved first and last residue. Each record gives: V gene, D gene, J gene, clone size, CDR3 protein, CDR3 DNA. D genes are given only for firm matches. The size of a clone is reported for some rows only, either as once, few or many, or as a class for expanded clones.

V gene: TRBV5-4
D gene: -
J gene: TRBJ2-7
clone size: -
CDR3 protein: CASSLVGSSGQYF
CDR3 DNA: TGTGCCAGCAGCTTGGTTGGTAGCTCGGGGCAGTACTTC

V gene: TRBV6-1
D gene: -
J gene: TRBJ1-2
clone size: -
CDR3 protein: CASSEWWVGRYGYTF
CDR3 DNA: TGTGCCAGCAGTGAATGGTGGGTGGGGCGATATGGCTACACCTTC

V gene: TRBV5-1
D gene: TRBD2
J gene: TRBJ2-5
clone size: -
CDR3 protein: CASSFSGLAAQETQYF
CDR3 DNA: TGCGCCAGCAGCTTCAGCGGACTAGCGGCCCAAGAGACCCAGTACTTC

V gene: TRBV7-2
D gene: TRBD2
J gene: TRBJ2-7
clone size: -
CDR3 protein: CASSLGGRGRSYEQYF
CDR3 DNA: TGTGCCAGCAGCTTGGGCGGGAGAGGAAGGTCCTACGAGCAGTACTTC

V gene: TRBV2
D gene: -
J gene: TRBJ2-5
clone size: -
CDR3 protein: CASSEGTDTLGTQYF
CDR3 DNA: TGTGCCAGCAGTGAAGGGACAGATACTCTGGGGACCCAGTACTTC

V gene: TRBV4-2
D gene: -
J gene: TRBJ2-7
clone size: -
CDR3 protein: CASSQDGPGGSYEQYF
CDR3 DNA: TGTGCCAGCAGCCAAGATGGCCCCGGGGGTTCCTACGAGCAGTACTTC

V gene: TRBV28
D gene: TRBD2
J gene: TRBJ2-7
clone size: -
CDR3 protein: CASSFGLAGIYEQYF
CDR3 DNA: TGTGCCAGCAGCTTCGGACTAGCGGGAATCTACGAGCAGTACTTC

V gene: TRBV6-6
D gene: -
J gene: TRBJ1-4
clone size: -
CDR3 protein: CASIAPGDEKLFF
CDR3 DNA: TGTGCCAGCATCGCCCCCGGGGATGAAAAACTGTTTTTT

V gene: TRBV6-1
D gene: TRBD2
J gene: TRBJ2-1
clone size: few
CDR3 protein: CASSEALLAGVNEQFF
CDR3 DNA: TGTGCCAGCAGTGAAGCTTTACTAGCGGGGGTCAATGAGCAGTTCTTC

V gene: TRBV9
D gene: TRBD2
J gene: TRBJ2-7
clone size: -
CDR3 protein: CASSVSAGGSDEQYF
CDR3 DNA: TGTGCCAGCAGCGTATCCGCGGGAGGCTCCGACGAGCAGTACTTC

V gene: TRBV7-9
D gene: -
J gene: TRBJ2-7
clone size: -
CDR3 protein: CASTPIISYEQYF
CDR3 DNA: TGTGCCAGCACTCCTATAATTTCCTACGAGCAGTACTTC

V gene: TRBV28
D gene: -
J gene: TRBJ2-7
clone size: -
CDR3 protein: CASSLNRDMVYEQYF
CDR3 DNA: TGTGCCAGCAGTTTAAATCGGGACATGGTGTACGAGCAGTACTTC

V gene: TRBV10-1
D gene: -
J gene: TRBJ2-7
clone size: -
CDR3 protein: CASREFGGPSYEQYF
CDR3 DNA: TGCGCCAGCAGGGAGTTTGGGGGCCCCTCCTACGAGCAGTACTTC

V gene: TRBV30
D gene: -
J gene: TRBJ2-2
clone size: -
CDR3 protein: CAWSRANTGELFF
CDR3 DNA: TGTGCCTGGAGTCGAGCCAACACCGGGGAGCTGTTTTTT

V gene: TRBV4-3
D gene: TRBD1
J gene: TRBJ2-3
clone size: -
CDR3 protein: CASSQVQGAPTDTQYF
CDR3 DNA: TGCGCCAGCAGCCAAGTCCAGGGGGCGCCGACAGATACGCAGTATTTT

V gene: TRBV28
D gene: -
J gene: TRBJ2-6
clone size: -
CDR3 protein: CASSSTETGANVLTF
CDR3 DNA: TGTGCCAGCAGTTCCACAGAGACTGGGGCCAACGTCCTGACTTTC

V gene: TRBV4-2
D gene: TRBD2
J gene: TRBJ2-1
clone size: -
CDR3 protein: CASSQDGLAGYDEQFF
CDR3 DNA: TGTGCCAGCAGCCAAGACGGGCTAGCGGGGTACGATGAGCAGTTCTTC

V gene: TRBV2
D gene: TRBD1
J gene: TRBJ1-1
clone size: -
CDR3 protein: CASSLRDRGRTEAFF
CDR3 DNA: TGTGCCAGCAGTTTAAGGGACAGGGGACGGACTGAAGCTTTCTTT

V gene: TRBV4-2
D gene: -
J gene: TRBJ1-5
clone size: -
CDR3 protein: CASSQVRSSNQPQHF
CDR3 DNA: TGTGCCAGCAGCCAAGTGCGTAGCTCCAATCAGCCCCAGCATTTT

V gene: TRBV2
D gene: TRBD2
J gene: TRBJ2-4
clone size: once
CDR3 protein: CASRGEAGVGNIQYF
CDR3 DNA: TGTGCCAGCAGGGGAGAAGCGGGGGTCGGGAACATTCAGTACTTC

V gene: TRBV5-4
D gene: -
J gene: TRBJ1-1
clone size: -
CDR3 protein: CASGPTGSSTEAFF
CDR3 DNA: TGTGCCAGCGGCCCGACAGGAAGTAGCACTGAAGCTTTCTTT

V gene: TRBV25-1
D gene: -
J gene: TRBJ1-1
clone size: -
CDR3 protein: CASRLGGSEAFF
CDR3 DNA: TGTGCCAGCCGACTTGGGGGCTCTGAAGCTTTCTTT

V gene: TRBV7-3
D gene: TRBD2
J gene: TRBJ2-1
clone size: -
CDR3 protein: CASSLRAAGEGDNEQFF
CDR3 DNA: TGTGCCAGCAGCTTAAGGGCAGCGGGAGAAGGGGACAATGAGCAGTTCTTC

V gene: TRBV27
D gene: -
J gene: TRBJ1-1
clone size: -
CDR3 protein: CASSFGEGTEAFF
CDR3 DNA: TGTGCCAGCAGTTTTGGGGAGGGCACTGAAGCTTTCTTT

V gene: TRBV13
D gene: TRBD1
J gene: TRBJ2-3
clone size: -
CDR3 protein: CASSLMSGGFGTDTQYF
CDR3 DNA: TGTGCCAGCAGCTTAATGTCAGGGGGCTTTGGCACAGATACGCAGTATTTT

V gene: TRBV27
D gene: TRBD2
J gene: TRBJ2-7
clone size: -
CDR3 protein: CASSPRRGGYEQYF
CDR3 DNA: TGTGCCAGCAGCCCCCGGCGGGGGGGCTACGAGCAGTACTTC

V gene: TRBV4-1
D gene: TRBD2
J gene: TRBJ2-7
clone size: once
CDR3 protein: CASSQPTSGAYEQYF
CDR3 DNA: TGCGCCAGCAGCCAACCGACTAGCGGGGCCTACGAGCAGTACTTC

V gene: TRBV7-8
D gene: TRBD2
J gene: TRBJ2-1
clone size: -
CDR3 protein: CASSLAYSGRAFEQFF
CDR3 DNA: TGTGCCAGCAGCTTAGCGTACAGCGGGAGGGCCTTTGAGCAGTTCTTC

V gene: TRBV28
D gene: TRBD1
J gene: TRBJ1-5
clone size: -
CDR3 protein: CASSLQTGTGTNQPQHF
CDR3 DNA: TGTGCCAGCAGCTTACAAACCGGGACAGGGACCAATCAGCCCCAGCATTTT

V gene: TRBV5-5
D gene: -
J gene: TRBJ2-1
clone size: -
CDR3 protein: CASESLSSYNEQFF
CDR3 DNA: TGTGCCAGCGAGTCGCTGAGCTCCTACAATGAGCAGTTCTTC

V gene: TRBV7-9
D gene: -
J gene: TRBJ1-5
clone size: -
CDR3 protein: CASSFRQDAGPQHF
CDR3 DNA: TGTGCCAGCAGCTTCCGACAGGACGCGGGGCCCCAGCATTTT

V gene: TRBV7-2
D gene: -
J gene: TRBJ2-7
clone size: -
CDR3 protein: CASRGQGYEQYF
CDR3 DNA: TGTGCCAGCAGGGGACAAGGCTACGAGCAGTACTTC

V gene: TRBV5-6
D gene: -
J gene: TRBJ2-1
clone size: -
CDR3 protein: CASSSSWEPSYNEQFF
CDR3 DNA: TGTGCCAGCAGCTCGAGTTGGGAGCCATCCTACAATGAGCAGTTCTTC

V gene: TRBV5-1
D gene: -
J gene: TRBJ2-5
clone size: few
CDR3 protein: CASSLDREETQYF
CDR3 DNA: TGCGCCAGCAGCTTGGACAGGGAAGAGACCCAGTACTTC

V gene: TRBV2
D gene: TRBD1
J gene: TRBJ2-7
clone size: -
CDR3 protein: CASEKTGGFEQYF
CDR3 DNA: TGTGCCAGCGAAAAAACAGGGGGGTTTGAGCAGTACTTC